A single T cell receptor beta chain is shown here with its context. Its antigen is still unknown. Central memory, naive, regulatory and stem cell-like memory CD4+ cells were sorted by CD45RO/CCR7/CD25/CD127/CD95/CD27. Germline V gene sequence: CDR1 MNHEY, CDR2 SMNVEV (reference sequence). Trimming took off 4 bases at V and 7 bases at J, with 14 bases between the two ends. The CDR3 is 14 amino acids. This entry comes from a study of beta chain features in type 1 diabetes. Study outcomes and limitations: Junctions at VDJ sites from type 1 diabetes patients had fewer insertions and more deletions. Within each of all four CD4+ subsets, Type 1 diabetes patients had TCRB CDR3s that were moderately but significantly shorter.

Every bit of the isolated RNA underwent reverse transcription, so sequencing read expressed TCRB transcripts. Around 3.8 million reads per sample were averaged for naive, central memory and regulatory samples. The data were produced by immunoSEQ multiplex PCR, yet TCRdb's version contains in-frame clones alone and is incomplete. The sample yields about 640,000 clones, around 12% seen once. The clonotype was recovered from a man aged 30 to 39 with type 1 diabetes. The chain combines TRBV27 with TRBJ2-1; unclear D gene. Sequencing used naive CD4+ T cells from blood. The CDR3 DNA is TGTGCCAGCAGTTCACCCTTCCAGTTGAATGAGCAGTTCTTC. Protein sequence: CASSSPFQLNEQFF.